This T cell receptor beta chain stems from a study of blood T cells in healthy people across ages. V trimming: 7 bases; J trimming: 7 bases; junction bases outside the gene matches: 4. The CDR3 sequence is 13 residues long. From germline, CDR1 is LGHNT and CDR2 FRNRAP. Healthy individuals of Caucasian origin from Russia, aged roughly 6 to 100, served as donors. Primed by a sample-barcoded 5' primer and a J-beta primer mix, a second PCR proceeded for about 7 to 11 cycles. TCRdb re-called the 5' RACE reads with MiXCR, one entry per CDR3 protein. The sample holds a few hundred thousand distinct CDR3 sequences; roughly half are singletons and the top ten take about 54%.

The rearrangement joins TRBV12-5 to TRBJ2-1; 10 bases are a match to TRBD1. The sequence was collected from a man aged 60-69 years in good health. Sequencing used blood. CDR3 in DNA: TGTGCTAGTGCCGGACAGGGGGGGAATGAGCAGTTCTTC. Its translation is CASAGQGGNEQFF. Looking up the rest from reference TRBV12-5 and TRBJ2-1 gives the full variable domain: DARVTQTPRHKVTEMGQEVTMRCQPILGHNTVFWYRQTMMQGLELLAYFRNRAPLDDSGMPKDRFSAEMPDATLATLKIQPSEPRDSAVYFCASAGQGGNEQFFGPGTRLTVL.